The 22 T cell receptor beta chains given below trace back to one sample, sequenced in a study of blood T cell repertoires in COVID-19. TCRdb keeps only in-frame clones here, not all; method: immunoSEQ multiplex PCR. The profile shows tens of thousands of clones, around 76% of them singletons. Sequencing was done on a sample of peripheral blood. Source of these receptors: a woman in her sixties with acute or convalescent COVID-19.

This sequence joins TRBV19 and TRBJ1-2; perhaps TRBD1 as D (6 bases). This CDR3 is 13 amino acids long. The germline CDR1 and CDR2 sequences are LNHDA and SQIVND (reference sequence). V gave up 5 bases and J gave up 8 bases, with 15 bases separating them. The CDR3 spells CASSPRGFEGYTF. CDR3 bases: TGTGCCAGTAGTCCAAGGGGGTTCGAGGGCTACACCTTC.

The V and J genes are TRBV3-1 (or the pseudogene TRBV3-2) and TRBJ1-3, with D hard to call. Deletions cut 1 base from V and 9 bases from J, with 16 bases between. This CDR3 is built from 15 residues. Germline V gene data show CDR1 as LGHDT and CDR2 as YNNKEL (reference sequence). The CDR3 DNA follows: TGTGCCAGCAGCCAAGGCTTCACAGAATTCCTCACCATATATTTT. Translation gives CASSQGFTEFLTIYF.

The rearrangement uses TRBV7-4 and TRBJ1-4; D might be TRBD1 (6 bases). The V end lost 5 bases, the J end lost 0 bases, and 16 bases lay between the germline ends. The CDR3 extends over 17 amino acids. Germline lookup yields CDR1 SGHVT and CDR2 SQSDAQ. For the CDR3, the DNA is TGTGCCAGCAGCGCTAAAACGGACAGCGCAACTAATGAAAAACTGTTTTTT. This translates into CASSAKTDSATNEKLFF.

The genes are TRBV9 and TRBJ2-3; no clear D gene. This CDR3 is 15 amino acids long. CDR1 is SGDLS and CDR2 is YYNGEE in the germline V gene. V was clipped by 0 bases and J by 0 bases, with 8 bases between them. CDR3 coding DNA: TGTGCCAGCAGCGTAGTGGCCTCCAGCACAGATACGCAGTATTTT. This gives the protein CASSVVASSTDTQYF.

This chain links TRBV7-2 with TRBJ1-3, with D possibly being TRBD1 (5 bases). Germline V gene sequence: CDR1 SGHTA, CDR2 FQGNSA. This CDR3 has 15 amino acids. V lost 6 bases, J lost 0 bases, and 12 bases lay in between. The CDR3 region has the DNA TGTGCCAGCAGTTCACGTGACAGCTCTGGAAACACCATATATTTT. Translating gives CASSSRDSSGNTIYF.

The CDR3 nucleotides read TGTGCCAGCCCGGGGGGCACCAACTATGGCTACACCTTC. This sequence encodes CASPGGTNYGYTF. The V call is TRBV2, the J call TRBJ1-2, with D maybe TRBD1 (6 bases). Germline-derived CDR1 and CDR2 are SNHLY and FYNNEI. V was cut by 8 bases and J by 2 bases, with 12 bases left in between. CDR3 length: 13 amino acids.

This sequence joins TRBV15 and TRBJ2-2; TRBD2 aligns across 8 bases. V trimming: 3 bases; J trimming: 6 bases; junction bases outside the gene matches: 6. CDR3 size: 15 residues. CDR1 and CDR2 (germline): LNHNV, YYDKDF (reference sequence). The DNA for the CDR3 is TGTGCCACCAGCAGCCGGGGGGGCCTCCCCGGGGAGCTGTTTTTT. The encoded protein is CATSSRGGLPGELFF.

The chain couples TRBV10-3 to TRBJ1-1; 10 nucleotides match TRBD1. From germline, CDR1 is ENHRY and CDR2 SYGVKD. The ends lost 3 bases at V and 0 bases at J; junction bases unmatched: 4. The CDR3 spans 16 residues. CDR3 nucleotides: TGTGCCATCAGTGAATGGGACAGGGGCCTGAACACTGAAGCTTTCTTT. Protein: CAISEWDRGLNTEAFF.

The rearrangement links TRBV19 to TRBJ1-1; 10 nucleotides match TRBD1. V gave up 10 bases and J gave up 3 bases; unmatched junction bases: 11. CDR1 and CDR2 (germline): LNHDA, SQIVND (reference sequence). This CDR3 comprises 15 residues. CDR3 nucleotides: TGTGCCACGTACCGGGACAGGGGAGGAGACACTGAAGCTTTCTTT. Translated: CATYRDRGGDTEAFF.

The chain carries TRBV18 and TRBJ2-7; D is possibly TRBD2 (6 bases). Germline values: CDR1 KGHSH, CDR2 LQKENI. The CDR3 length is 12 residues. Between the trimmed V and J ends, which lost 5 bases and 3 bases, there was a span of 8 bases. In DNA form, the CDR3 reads TGTGCCAGCTCAAAGGGAGGCTACGAGCAGTACTTC. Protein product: CASSKGGYEQYF.

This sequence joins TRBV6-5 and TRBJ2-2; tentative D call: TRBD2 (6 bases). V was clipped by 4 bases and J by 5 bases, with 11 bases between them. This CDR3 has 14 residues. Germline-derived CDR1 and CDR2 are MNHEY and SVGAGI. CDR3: CASSWLGGTGELFF. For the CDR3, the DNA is TGTGCCAGCAGTTGGCTGGGGGGTACCGGGGAGCTGTTTTTT.

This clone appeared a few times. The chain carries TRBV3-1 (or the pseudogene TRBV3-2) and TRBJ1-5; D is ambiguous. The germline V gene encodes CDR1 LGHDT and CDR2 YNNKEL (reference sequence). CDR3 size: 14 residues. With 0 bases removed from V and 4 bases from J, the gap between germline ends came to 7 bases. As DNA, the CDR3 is TGTGCCAGCAGCCAAGAAAGCGGTAATCAGCCCCAGCATTTT. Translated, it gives CASSQESGNQPQHF.

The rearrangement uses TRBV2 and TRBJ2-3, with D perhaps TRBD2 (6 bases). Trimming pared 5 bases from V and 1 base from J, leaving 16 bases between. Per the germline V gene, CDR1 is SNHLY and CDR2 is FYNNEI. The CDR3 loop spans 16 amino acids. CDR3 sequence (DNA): TGTGCCAGCAGTCTACGATGGGGGGAGGGCACAGATACGCAGTATTTT. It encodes CASSLRWGEGTDTQYF.

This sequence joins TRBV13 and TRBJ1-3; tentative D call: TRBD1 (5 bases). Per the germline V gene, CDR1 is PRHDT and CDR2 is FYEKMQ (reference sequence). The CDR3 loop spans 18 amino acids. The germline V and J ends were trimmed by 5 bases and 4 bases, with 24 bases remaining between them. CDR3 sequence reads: CASSPPPPRQQKGNTIYF. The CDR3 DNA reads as TGTGCCAGCAGCCCACCGCCCCCACGACAGCAGAAAGGAAACACCATATATTTT.

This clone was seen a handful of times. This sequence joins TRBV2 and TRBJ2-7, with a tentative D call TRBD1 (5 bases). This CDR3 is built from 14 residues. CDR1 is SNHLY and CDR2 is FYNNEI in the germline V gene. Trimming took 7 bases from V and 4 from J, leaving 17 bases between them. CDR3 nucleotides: TGTGCCAGCAACAAACCCAGGGAACAATACGAGCAGTACTTC. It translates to CASNKPREQYEQYF.

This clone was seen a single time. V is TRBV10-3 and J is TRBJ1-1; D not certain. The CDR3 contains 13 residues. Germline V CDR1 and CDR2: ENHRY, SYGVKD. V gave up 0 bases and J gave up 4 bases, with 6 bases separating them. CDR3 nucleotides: TGTGCCATCAGTGAGTCGGAGTCCACTGAAGCTTTCTTT. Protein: CAISESESTEAFF.

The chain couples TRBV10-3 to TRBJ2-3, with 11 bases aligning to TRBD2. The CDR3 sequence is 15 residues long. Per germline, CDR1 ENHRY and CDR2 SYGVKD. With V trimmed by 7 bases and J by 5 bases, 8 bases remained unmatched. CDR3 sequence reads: CAIKSSGGAGDTQYF. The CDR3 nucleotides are TGTGCCATCAAAAGTAGCGGGGGGGCCGGAGATACGCAGTATTTT.

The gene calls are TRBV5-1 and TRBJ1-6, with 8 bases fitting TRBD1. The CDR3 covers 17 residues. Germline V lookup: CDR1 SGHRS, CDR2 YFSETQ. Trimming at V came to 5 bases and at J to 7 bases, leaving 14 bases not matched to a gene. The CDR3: CASSLDRAAVGNSPLHF. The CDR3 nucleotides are TGCGCCAGCAGTCTGGACAGGGCGGCAGTTGGGAATTCACCCCTCCACTTT.

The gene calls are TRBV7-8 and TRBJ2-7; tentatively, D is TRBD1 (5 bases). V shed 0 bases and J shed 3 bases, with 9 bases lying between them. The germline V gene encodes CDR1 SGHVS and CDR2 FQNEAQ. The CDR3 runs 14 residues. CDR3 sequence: CASSLALGDYEQYF. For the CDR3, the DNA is TGTGCCAGCAGCTTAGCCTTAGGGGACTACGAGCAGTACTTC.

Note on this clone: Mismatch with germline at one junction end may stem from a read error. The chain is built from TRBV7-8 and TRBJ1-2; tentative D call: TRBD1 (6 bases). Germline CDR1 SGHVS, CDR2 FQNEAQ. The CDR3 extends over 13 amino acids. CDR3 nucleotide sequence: TGTGCCAGCAGCGGGGACAAGACCTATGACTACACCTTC. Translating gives CASSGDKTYDYTF. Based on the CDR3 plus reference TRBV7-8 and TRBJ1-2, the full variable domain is GAGVSQSPRYKVAKRGQDVALRCDPISGHVSLFWYQQALGQGPEFLTYFQNEAQLDKSGLPSDRFFAERPEGSVSTLKIQRTQQEDSAVYLCASSGDKTYDYTFGSGTRLTVV.

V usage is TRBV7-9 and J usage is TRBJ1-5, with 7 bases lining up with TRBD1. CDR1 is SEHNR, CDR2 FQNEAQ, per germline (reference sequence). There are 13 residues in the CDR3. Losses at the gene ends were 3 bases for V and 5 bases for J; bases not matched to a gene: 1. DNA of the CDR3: TGTGCCAGCAGCTTCACAGGGGATCAGCCCCAGCATTTT. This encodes CASSFTGDQPQHF.

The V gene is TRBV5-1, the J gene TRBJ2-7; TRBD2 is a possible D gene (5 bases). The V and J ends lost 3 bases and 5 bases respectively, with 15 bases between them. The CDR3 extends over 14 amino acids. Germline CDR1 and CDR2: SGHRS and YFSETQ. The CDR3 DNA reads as TGCGCCAGCAGCTCAATCTGGACTGGAAACGAGCAGTACTTC. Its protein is CASSSIWTGNEQYF.